The entry below gives a single T cell receptor beta chain sequence along with its context. Its antigen is unidentified. The sample originates from a study of blood T cells in healthy people across ages. Study-wide points: Diversity was estimated from one million T cells, and these estimates were considered underestimates. Any conclusive comparison of naive versus antigen-experienced cells was prevented by using unsorted PBMCs.

Per sample, no less than 6 micrograms of total RNA were extracted. J lost 6 bases, V lost 4 bases, and 11 bases had no gene match. This CDR3 has 15 amino acids. In germline, CDR1 is MNHNS, CDR2 SASEGT. PCR was performed a second time for about 7 to 12 cycles using a sample-barcoded 5' primer and a J-beta primer mix. Every sample gave at least 2.5 million paired-end reads containing CDR3. TCRdb reprocessed the 5' RACE reads with MiXCR, giving one entry per CDR3 protein. The sample has about 640,000 distinct CDR3 sequences, around three fifths seen once; the top ten hold roughly 34%. The source of this sequence is a man aged 55-75 years in good health. Sequenced sample: blood. The rearrangement joins TRBV6-1 to TRBJ2-5; TRBD2 aligns across 7 bases. The CDR3, as DNA: TGTGCCAGCAGTGTTACTAGCGTGGCACAACAGACCCAGTACTTC. It specifies CASSVTSVAQQTQYF.